This T cell receptor (beta chain) originates from a study of T-cell reconstitution after alpha-beta-depleted transplantation in children. Overall study results and limits: In patients about two months after transplant, alpha-beta T cells reportedly arose from several hundred expanded graft clones.

Preparation of the TCRbeta library was carried out with unique molecular identifiers. TCRdb independently ran MiXCR on the PCR reads; one entry per CDR3 protein. The sample lists about 200,000 distinct CDR3 sequences, around 5.9% seen once, with 4.5% in the top ten. This clonotype was seen ten or more times. What it binds is unknown. This CDR3 comprises 18 residues. Trimming took off 8 bases at V and 1 base at J, with 23 bases between the two ends. Germline CDR1 reads MNHNS; CDR2 reads SASEGT. The input for sequencing was PBMCs, taken before TCRalphabeta/CD19-depleted stem cell transplant. The receptor was isolated from a girl under three years old with combined immunodeficiency, due to receive a stem cell transplant. The V gene is TRBV6-1, the J gene TRBJ1-4; D remains unclear. CDR3 coding DNA: TGTGCCAGCCTACGGAGTGCTGAGGCCCGTCAAACTAATGAAAAACTGTTTTTT. Its protein product is CASLRSAEARQTNEKLFF.